This T cell receptor (beta chain) was observed in a study of T-cell reconstitution after alpha-beta-depleted transplantation in children. V was pared by 5 bases and J by 5 bases, with 9 bases between. The CDR3 loop spans 12 amino acids. Molecular barcoding with unique molecular identifiers was used for the TCRbeta library. TCRdb re-derived calls from the PCR reads in MiXCR, one entry per CDR3 protein. Of about 580,000 distinct CDR3 sequences in the sample, under 25% are singletons; the top ten hold less than 15%. Study results and limitations: Diversity of TCRbeta at day 60 was high in some patients, arising from surviving recipient T cells and thymic progenitors. Two months or so post-transplant, alpha-beta T cells reportedly derived from several hundred expanded graft clones. T-cell counts and diversity at one year following transplant were attributed mainly to newly produced T cells.

This clonotype occurred many times. Its specificity is not known. The chain has TRBV12-3 or TRBV12-4 and TRBJ2-5, with D possibly TRBD2 on 6 matching bases. Sample: PBMCs, mostly from graft donor cells, taken 360 days after TCRalphabeta/CD19-depleted stem cell transplant. This TCR came from a boy younger than two who had a stem cell transplant for acute myeloid leukemia, so the T cells may come from the graft donor. The CDR3 here is CASSPGLETQYF. The CDR3 region has the DNA TGTGCCAGCAGTCCGGGACTGGAGACCCAGTACTTC.